This T cell receptor (beta chain) is from a study of T cell changes during pregnancy in multiple sclerosis. Produced via immunoSEQ multiplex PCR; TCRdb's table is partial and in-frame only. This sample has 40,000 to 60,000 clones, with about 91% found just once. The V and J ends lost 1 base and 6 bases, in that order; junction bases with no gene match: 5. Germline-derived CDR1 and CDR2 are SGHAT and FQDESV (reference sequence). This CDR3 region has 15 residues. The gene calls are TRBV11-1 and TRBJ2-1, with 8 bases aligning to TRBD2. This receptor was obtained from a female donor with multiple sclerosis, enrolled in a pregnancy study. Here the sequenced sample was peripheral blood, taken after pregnancy. The DNA for the CDR3 is TGTGCCAGCAGCTTAGTCGGCGGGGGGAGCAATGAGCAGTTCTTC. Translated, it gives CASSLVGGGSNEQFF.